This passage covers 16 T cell receptor beta chains from one sample sequenced in a study of T cell changes during pregnancy in multiple sclerosis. This table comes from immunoSEQ multiplex PCR, and its TCRdb copy is limited to in-frame clones, with some not included. The sample comprises around 42,000 clones, more than 85% of which are singletons, and approximately 2% rests with the top ten. The sequencing used CD4+ T cells from peripheral blood mononuclear cells, collected after pregnancy. Source of these receptors: a female donor in good health, enrolled as a control in a pregnancy study.

This chain uses TRBV9 with TRBJ1-1; 7 nucleotides line up with TRBD1. The junction had 5 bases not matched to a gene; V was cut back by 4 bases and J by 2 bases. CDR1 is SGDLS and CDR2 is YYNGEE in the germline V gene. The CDR3 is 14 amino acids. The CDR3 DNA is TGTGCCAGCAGCAAGGGACAGCGAAACACTGAAGCTTTCTTT. Translated, it gives CASSKGQRNTEAFF. Full variable domain (rest looked up from reference TRBV9 and TRBJ1-1): DSGVTQTPKHLITATGQRVTLRCSPRSGDLSVYWYQQSLDQGLQFLIQYYNGEERAKGNILERFSAQQFPDLHSELNLSSLELGDSALYFCASSKGQRNTEAFFGQGTRLTVV.

The V and J genes are TRBV25-1 and TRBJ1-4; D is possibly TRBD1 (5 bases). Looked up from germline, CDR1 is MGHDK and CDR2 is SYGVNS. Trimming removed 5 bases from V and 4 bases from J, with 17 bases in between. CDR3 length equals 16 residues. As DNA, the CDR3 is TGTGCCAGCAGTACTCAATGGGGCAGGAGTAATGAAAAACTGTTTTTT. It encodes CASSTQWGRSNEKLFF. Full variable domain (rest looked up from reference TRBV25-1 and TRBJ1-4): EADIYQTPRYLVIGTGKKITLECSQTMGHDKMYWYQQDPGMELHLIHYSYGVNSTEKGDLSSESTVSRIRTEHFPLTLESARPSHTSQYLCASSTQWGRSNEKLFFGSGTQLSVL.

The chain couples TRBV2 to TRBJ2-7; D perhaps matches TRBD1 (5 bases). The CDR3 loop spans 15 amino acids. Germline CDR1 is SNHLY and CDR2 is FYNNEI. V was cut by 0 bases and J by 4 bases, with 13 bases left in between. CDR3 protein: CASSEALRTPYEQYF. The CDR3 coding sequence is TGTGCCAGCAGTGAAGCGCTTCGGACACCTTACGAGCAGTACTTC. Supplemented by reference TRBV2 and TRBJ2-7, the full variable domain reads EPEVTQTPSHQVTQMGQEVILRCVPISNHLYFYWYRQILGQKVEFLVSFYNNEISEKSEIFDDQFSVERPDGSNFTLKIRSTKLEDSAMYFCASSEALRTPYEQYFGPGTRLTVT.

V and J are TRBV29-1 and TRBJ2-7, with TRBD1 as a possible D gene (5 bases). This CDR3 has 12 residues. Trimming pared 5 bases from V and 4 bases from J, leaving 12 bases between. Germline V gene sequence: CDR1 SQVTM, CDR2 ANQGSEA. The CDR3 protein is CSVSGSGYEQYF. The CDR3 nucleotides are TGCAGCGTTTCCGGGTCAGGGTACGAGCAGTACTTC.

J is TRBJ1-1 and V is TRBV5-5; 11 positions match TRBD1. The length of the CDR3 is 18 residues. The germline V gene encodes CDR1 SGHKS and CDR2 YYEKEE (reference sequence). The V gene end was trimmed by 2 bases and the J gene end by 5 bases; junction bases not matched to a gene: 14. In nucleotides, the CDR3 is TGTGCCAGCAGCTTCATCATTGGACAGGGGGCAGGGGGGACTGAAGCTTTCTTT. Translation gives CASSFIIGQGAGGTEAFF.

The genes are TRBV7-2 and TRBJ1-6; tentatively, D is TRBD1 (6 bases). The CDR3 covers 16 residues. Trimming took off 0 bases at V and 6 bases at J, with 12 bases between the two ends. Germline CDR1 reads SGHTA; CDR2 reads FQGNSA. For the CDR3, the DNA is TGTGCCAGCAGCTTAGCGGGACATCCCTTTAATTCACCCCTCCACTTT. It yields the protein CASSLAGHPFNSPLHF.

The chain is built from TRBV28 and TRBJ2-7; 9 bases are shared with TRBD2. Germline V gene lookup returns CDR1 MDHEN and CDR2 SYDVKM. The CDR3 consists of 17 residues. Germline trimming cut 7 bases from V and 3 bases from J; bases unmatched to any gene: 16. CDR3 DNA: TGTGCCAGCACCCCCGATCGTACTCGACTAGCGGTCTACGAGCAGTACTTC. This encodes CASTPDRTRLAVYEQYF. Based on the CDR3 plus reference TRBV28 and TRBJ2-7, the full variable domain is DVKVTQSSRYLVKRTGEKVFLECVQDMDHENMFWYRQDPGLGLRLIYFSYDVKMKEKGDIPEGYSVSREKKERFSLILESASTNQTSMYLCASTPDRTRLAVYEQYFGPGTRLTVT.

This rearrangement joins TRBV11-2 to TRBJ2-1; 13 positions match TRBD2. The CDR3 totals 17 residues. Germline V gives CDR1 SGHAT, CDR2 FQNNGV. Trimming at V came to 1 base and at J to 8 bases, leaving 8 bases not matched to a gene. In DNA, the CDR3 is TGTGCCAGCAGCTTAGGTTCTACTAGCGGGGGGGCGGATGAGCAGTTCTTC. This encodes CASSLGSTSGGADEQFF.

This chain connects TRBV18 to TRBJ2-1; possible D gene TRBD1, 5 bases. Trimming left V 3 bases short and J 5 bases short, with 11 bases between. This CDR3 region has 14 residues. The germline gives CDR1 KGHSH, CDR2 LQKENI. This CDR3 is CASSPGLGDNEQFF. The CDR3 DNA reads TGTGCCAGCTCACCCGGGCTAGGGGACAATGAGCAGTTCTTC.

The rearrangement links TRBV5-8 to TRBJ2-5; D is ambiguous. The ends were cut back, 5 bases at V and 3 bases at J, with 5 bases in the middle. The CDR3 runs to 11 residues. In germline, CDR1 is SGHTS, CDR2 YDEGEE. The CDR3 DNA sequence: TGTGCCAGCAGTCCCGAAGAGACCCAGTACTTC. Amino acid sequence: CASSPEETQYF.

The gene calls are TRBV6-1 and TRBJ2-4, with D uncertain. This CDR3 has 14 amino acids. Trimming cost V 4 bases and J 1 base, with 8 bases left between them. Per the germline V gene, CDR1 is MNHNS and CDR2 is SASEGT. This chain's CDR3 is CASSVDWAKNIQYF. The CDR3 coding sequence is TGTGCCAGCAGTGTTGACTGGGCCAAAAACATTCAGTACTTC.

The V and J genes are TRBV28 and TRBJ1-2, with 7 bases that match TRBD1. V shed 6 bases and J 1 base; nucleotides not matched to a gene: 8. In germline, CDR1 is MDHEN, CDR2 SYDVKM. This CDR3 has 15 residues. CDR3 sequence (DNA): TGTGCCAGCAGCTTGAGGGGGCGAGTTAACTATGGCTACACCTTC. Translated, it gives CASSLRGRVNYGYTF.

This rearrangement joins TRBV5-1 to TRBJ2-7; 8 bases agree with TRBD2. CDR3 length equals 15 residues. CDR1 is SGHRS and CDR2 is YFSETQ in the germline V gene. Losses at the gene ends were 3 bases for V and 0 bases for J; bases not matched to a gene: 5. CDR3 sequence: CASSWAGTSSYEQYF. In DNA, the CDR3 is TGCGCCAGCAGCTGGGCCGGGACTAGCTCCTACGAGCAGTACTTC.

The chain carries TRBV29-1 and TRBJ2-3; 7 nucleotides agree with TRBD1. The V gene end was trimmed by 8 bases and the J gene end by 0 bases; junction bases not matched to a gene: 11. This CDR3 spans 15 amino acids. CDR1 SQVTM and CDR2 ANQGSEA come from the germline V gene. The CDR3 loop is CSSRTGASSTDTQYF. The CDR3 coding sequence is TGCAGCTCTCGGACAGGAGCCTCTAGCACAGATACGCAGTATTTT.

J is TRBJ2-5 and V is TRBV5-4; 7 bases are a match to TRBD2. In germline, CDR1 is SGHNT, CDR2 YYREEE (reference sequence). The CDR3 runs to 13 residues. V was pared by 4 bases and J by 5 bases, with 5 bases of the junction left unmatched. The CDR3 bases are TGTGCCAGCAGCCGGGAGGCCCTGGAGACCCAGTACTTC. This gives the protein CASSREALETQYF.

The V gene is TRBV7-3, the J gene TRBJ1-1, with D tentatively TRBD1 (5 bases). From germline, CDR1 is SGHTA and CDR2 FQGTGA. V gave up 4 bases and J gave up 1 base, with 10 bases separating them. This CDR3 region has 14 residues. CDR3 in DNA: TGTGCCAGCAGCTCCCGCGGGGGGAACACTGAAGCTTTCTTT. Translated, it gives CASSSRGGNTEAFF.